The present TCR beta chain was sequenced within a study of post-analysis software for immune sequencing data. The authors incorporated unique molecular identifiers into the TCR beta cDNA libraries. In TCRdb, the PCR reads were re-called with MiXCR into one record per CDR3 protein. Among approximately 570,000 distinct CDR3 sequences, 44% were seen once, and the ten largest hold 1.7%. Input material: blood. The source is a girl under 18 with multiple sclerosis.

Here the CDR3 reads CASLQGANEKLFF. The CDR3 coding sequence is TGTGCCAGCCTACAGGGGGCTAATGAAAAACTGTTTTTT. The chain has TRBV2 and TRBJ1-4; TRBD1 matches at 8 bases. There are 13 residues in the CDR3. After removal of 8 bases from V and 3 bases from J, the junction contained 2 bases not matched to a gene. Germline V gives CDR1 SNHLY, CDR2 FYNNEI. Full variable domain (remainder filled in from reference TRBV2 and TRBJ1-4): EPEVTQTPSHQVTQMGQEVILRCVPISNHLYFYWYRQILGQKVEFLVSFYNNEISEKSEIFDDQFSVERPDGSNFTLKIRSTKLEDSAMYFCASLQGANEKLFFGSGTQLSVL.